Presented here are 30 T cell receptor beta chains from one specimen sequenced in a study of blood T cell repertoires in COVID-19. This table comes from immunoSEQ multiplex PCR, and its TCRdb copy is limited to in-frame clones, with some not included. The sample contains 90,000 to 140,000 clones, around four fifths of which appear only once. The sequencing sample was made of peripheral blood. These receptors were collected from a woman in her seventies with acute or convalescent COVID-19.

CDR3 bases: TGTGCCAGCAGCGGCTGGAGTACTGAAGCTTTCTTT. Encoded protein: CASSGWSTEAFF. The chain employs TRBV11-2 and TRBJ1-1; no clear D. The CDR3 is 12 amino acids. CDR1 and CDR2 from the germline V gene are SGHAT and FQNNGV. The V end was cut by 5 bases, the J end by 5 bases, with 9 bases between.

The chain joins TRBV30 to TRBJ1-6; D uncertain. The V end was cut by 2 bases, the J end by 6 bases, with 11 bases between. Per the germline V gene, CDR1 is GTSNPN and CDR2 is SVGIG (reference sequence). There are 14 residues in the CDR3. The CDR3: CAWSSGKGNSPLHF. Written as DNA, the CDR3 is TGTGCCTGGAGTTCGGGGAAGGGTAATTCACCCCTCCACTTT. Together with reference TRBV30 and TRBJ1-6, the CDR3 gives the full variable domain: SQTIHQWPATLVQPVGSPLSLECTVEGTSNPNLYWYRQAAGRGLQLLFYSVGIGQISSEVPQNLSASRPQDRQFILSSKKLLLSDSGFYLCAWSSGKGNSPLHFGNGTRLTVT.

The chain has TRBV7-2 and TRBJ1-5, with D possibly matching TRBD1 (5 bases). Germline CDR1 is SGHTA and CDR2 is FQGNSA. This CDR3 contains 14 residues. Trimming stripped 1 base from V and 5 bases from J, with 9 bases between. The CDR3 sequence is CASSLETAYQPQHF. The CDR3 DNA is TGTGCCAGCAGCTTAGAGACAGCATATCAGCCCCAGCATTTT.

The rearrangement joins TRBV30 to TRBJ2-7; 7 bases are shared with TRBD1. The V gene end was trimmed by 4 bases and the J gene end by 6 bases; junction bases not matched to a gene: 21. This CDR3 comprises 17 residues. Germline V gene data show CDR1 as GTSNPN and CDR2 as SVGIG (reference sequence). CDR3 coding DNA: TGTGCCTGGACCTCGCCCGGGACAGCGACTCGACGCGGCGAGCAGTACTTC. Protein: CAWTSPGTATRRGEQYF.

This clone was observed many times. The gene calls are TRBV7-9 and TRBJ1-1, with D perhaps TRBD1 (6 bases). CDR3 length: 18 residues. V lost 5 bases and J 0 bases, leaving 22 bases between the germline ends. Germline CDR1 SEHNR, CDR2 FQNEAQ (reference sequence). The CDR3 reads CASSRTGPQQGMNTEAFF. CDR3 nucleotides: TGTGCCAGCAGCCGTACAGGCCCCCAACAGGGTATGAACACTGAAGCTTTCTTT.

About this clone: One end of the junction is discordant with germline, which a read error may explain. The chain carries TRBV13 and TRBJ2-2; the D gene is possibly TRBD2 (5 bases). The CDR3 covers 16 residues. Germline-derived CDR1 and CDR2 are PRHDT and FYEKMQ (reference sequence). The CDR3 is CASSVTGVAKTGELFF. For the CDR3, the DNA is TGTGCCAGCAGCGTGACCGGGGTAGCGAAAACCGGGGAGCTGTTTTTT.

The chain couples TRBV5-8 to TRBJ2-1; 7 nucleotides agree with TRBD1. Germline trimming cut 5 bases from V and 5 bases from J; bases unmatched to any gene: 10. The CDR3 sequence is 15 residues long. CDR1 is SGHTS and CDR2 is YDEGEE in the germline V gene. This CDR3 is CASSPRDSPNNEQFF. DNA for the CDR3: TGTGCCAGCAGTCCCCGGGACAGCCCTAACAATGAGCAGTTCTTC.

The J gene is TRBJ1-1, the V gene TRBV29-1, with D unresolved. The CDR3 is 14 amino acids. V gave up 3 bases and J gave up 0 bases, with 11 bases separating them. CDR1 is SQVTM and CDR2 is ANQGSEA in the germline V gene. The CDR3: CSVDRRPMNTEAFF. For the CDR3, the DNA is TGCAGCGTTGATCGCAGGCCAATGAACACTGAAGCTTTCTTT.

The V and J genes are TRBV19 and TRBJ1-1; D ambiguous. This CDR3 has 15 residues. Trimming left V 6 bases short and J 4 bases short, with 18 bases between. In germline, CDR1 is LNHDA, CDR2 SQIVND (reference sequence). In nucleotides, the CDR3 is TGTGCCAGTAGGGCCCAGGTAGTGATTGGCACTGAAGCTTTCTTT. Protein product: CASRAQVVIGTEAFF.

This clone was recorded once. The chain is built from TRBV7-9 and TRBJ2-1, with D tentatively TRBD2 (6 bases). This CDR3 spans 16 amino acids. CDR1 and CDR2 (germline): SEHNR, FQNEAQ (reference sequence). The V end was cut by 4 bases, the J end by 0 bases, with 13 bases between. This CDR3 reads CASSSGREVSYNEQFF. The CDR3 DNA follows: TGTGCCAGCAGCTCAGGGCGGGAAGTCTCCTACAATGAGCAGTTCTTC.

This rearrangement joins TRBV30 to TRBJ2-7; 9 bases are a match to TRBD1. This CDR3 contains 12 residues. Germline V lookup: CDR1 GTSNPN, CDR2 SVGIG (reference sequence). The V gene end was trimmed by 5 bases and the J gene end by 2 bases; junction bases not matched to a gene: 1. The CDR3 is CAWGDRAYEQYF. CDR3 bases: TGTGCCTGGGGGGACAGGGCCTACGAGCAGTACTTC.

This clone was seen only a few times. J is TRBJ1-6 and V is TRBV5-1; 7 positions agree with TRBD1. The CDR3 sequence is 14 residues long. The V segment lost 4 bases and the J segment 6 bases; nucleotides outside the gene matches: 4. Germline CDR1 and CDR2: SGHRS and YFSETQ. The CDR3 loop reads CASSGGQPNSPLHF. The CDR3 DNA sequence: TGCGCCAGCAGCGGGGGACAGCCTAATTCACCCCTCCACTTT.

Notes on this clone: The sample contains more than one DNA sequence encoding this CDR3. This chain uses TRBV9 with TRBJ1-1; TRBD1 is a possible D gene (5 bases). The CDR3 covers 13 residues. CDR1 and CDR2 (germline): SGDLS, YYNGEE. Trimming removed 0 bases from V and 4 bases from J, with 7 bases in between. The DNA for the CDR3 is TGTGCCAGCAGCGTAGGGGGCCGCACTGAAGCTTTCTTT. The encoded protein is CASSVGGRTEAFF. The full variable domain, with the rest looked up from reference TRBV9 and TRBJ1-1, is DSGVTQTPKHLITATGQRVTLRCSPRSGDLSVYWYQQSLDQGLQFLIQYYNGEERAKGNILERFSAQQFPDLHSELNLSSLELGDSALYFCASSVGGRTEAFFGQGTRLTVV.

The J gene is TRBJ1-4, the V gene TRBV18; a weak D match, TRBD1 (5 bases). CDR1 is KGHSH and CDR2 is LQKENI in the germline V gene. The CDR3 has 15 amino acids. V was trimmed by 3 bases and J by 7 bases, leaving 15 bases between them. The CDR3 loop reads CASSPVRGGVEKLFF. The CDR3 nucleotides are TGTGCCAGCTCACCCGTGAGGGGAGGGGTTGAAAAACTGTTTTTT.

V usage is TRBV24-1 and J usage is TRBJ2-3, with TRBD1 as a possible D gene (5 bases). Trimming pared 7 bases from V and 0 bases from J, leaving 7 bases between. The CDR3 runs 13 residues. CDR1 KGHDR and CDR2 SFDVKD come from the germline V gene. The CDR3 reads CATRDTSTDTQYF. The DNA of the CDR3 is TGTGCCACCAGGGACACTAGCACAGATACGCAGTATTTT.

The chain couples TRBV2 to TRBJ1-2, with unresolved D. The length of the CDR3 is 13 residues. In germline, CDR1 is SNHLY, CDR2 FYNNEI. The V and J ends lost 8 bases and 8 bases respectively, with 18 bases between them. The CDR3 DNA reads TGTGCCAGCGTACCCTACAAATCGGGGGGCTACACCTTC. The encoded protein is CASVPYKSGGYTF.

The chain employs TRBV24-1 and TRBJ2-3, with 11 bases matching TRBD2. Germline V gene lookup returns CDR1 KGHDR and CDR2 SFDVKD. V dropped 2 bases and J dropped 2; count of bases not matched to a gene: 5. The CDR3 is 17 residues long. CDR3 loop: CATSDSLAGGFTDTQYF. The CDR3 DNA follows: TGTGCCACCAGTGATTCTCTAGCGGGGGGCTTCACAGATACGCAGTATTTT.

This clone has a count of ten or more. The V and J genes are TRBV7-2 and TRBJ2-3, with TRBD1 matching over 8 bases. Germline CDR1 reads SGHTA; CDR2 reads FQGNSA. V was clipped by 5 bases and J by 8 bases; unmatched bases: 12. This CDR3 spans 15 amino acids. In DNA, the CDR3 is TGTGCCAGCAGCCAAGGGACAGGAAAAGAAGGTACGCAGTATTTT. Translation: CASSQGTGKEGTQYF.

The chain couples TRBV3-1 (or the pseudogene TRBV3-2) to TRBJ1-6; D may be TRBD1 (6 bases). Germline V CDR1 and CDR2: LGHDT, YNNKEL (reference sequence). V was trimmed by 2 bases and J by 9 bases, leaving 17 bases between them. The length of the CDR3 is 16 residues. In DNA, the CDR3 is TGTGCCAGCAGCCAAAGGCGGACAGATCAGTCTTCACCCCTCCACTTT. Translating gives CASSQRRTDQSSPLHF.

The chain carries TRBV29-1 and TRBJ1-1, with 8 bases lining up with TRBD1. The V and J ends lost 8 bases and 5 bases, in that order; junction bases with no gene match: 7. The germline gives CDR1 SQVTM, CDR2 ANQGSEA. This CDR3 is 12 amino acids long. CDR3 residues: CSSTGVGTEAFF. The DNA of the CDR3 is TGCAGCTCGACAGGGGTAGGGACTGAAGCTTTCTTT.

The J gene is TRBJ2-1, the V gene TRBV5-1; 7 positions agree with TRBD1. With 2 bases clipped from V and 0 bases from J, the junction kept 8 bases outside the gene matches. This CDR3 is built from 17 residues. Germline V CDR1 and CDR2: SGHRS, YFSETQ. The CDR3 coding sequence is TGCGCCAGCAGCTTACGACAGGGTGCAGCCTCCTACAATGAGCAGTTCTTC. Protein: CASSLRQGAASYNEQFF.

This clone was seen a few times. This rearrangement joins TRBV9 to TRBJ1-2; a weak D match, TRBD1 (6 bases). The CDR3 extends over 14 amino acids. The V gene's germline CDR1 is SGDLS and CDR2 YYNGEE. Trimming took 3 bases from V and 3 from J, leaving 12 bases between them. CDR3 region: CASSAQGKYYGYTF. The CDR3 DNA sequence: TGTGCCAGCAGCGCACAGGGAAAATACTATGGCTACACCTTC.

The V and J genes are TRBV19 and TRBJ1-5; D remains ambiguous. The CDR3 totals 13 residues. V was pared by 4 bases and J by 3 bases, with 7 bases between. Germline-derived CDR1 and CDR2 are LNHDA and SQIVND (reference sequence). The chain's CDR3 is CASSRADNQPQHF. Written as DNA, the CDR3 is TGTGCCAGTAGTAGGGCCGACAATCAGCCCCAGCATTTT. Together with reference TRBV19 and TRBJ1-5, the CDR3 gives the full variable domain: DGGITQSPKYLFRKEGQNVTLSCEQNLNHDAMYWYRQDPGQGLRLIYYSQIVNDFQKGDIAEGYSVSREKKESFPLTVTSAQKNPTAFYLCASSRADNQPQHFGDGTRLSIL.

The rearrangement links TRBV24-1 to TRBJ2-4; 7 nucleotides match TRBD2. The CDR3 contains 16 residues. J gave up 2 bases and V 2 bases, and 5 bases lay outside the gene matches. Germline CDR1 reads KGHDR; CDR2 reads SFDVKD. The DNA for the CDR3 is TGTGCCACCAGTGATTCTAGCGGTACTACCAAAAACATTCAGTACTTC. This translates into CATSDSSGTTKNIQYF.

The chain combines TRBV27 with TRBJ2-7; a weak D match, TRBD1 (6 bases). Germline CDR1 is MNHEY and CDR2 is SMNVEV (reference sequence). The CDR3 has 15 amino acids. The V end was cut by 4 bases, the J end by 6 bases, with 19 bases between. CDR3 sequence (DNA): TGTGCCAGCAGTTCAACAGGGTTCGTAATTCGCGAGCAGTACTTC. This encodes CASSSTGFVIREQYF.

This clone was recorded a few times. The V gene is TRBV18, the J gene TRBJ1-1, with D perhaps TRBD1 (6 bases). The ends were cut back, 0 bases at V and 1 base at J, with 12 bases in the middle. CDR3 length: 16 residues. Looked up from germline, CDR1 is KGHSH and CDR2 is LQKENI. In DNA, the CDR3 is TGTGCCAGCTCACCACCACAGGGCCGGACGAACACTGAAGCTTTCTTT. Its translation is CASSPPQGRTNTEAFF.

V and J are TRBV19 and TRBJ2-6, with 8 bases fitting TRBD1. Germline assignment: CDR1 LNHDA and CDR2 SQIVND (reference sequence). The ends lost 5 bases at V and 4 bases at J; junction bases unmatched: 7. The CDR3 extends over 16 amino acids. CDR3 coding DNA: TGTGCCAGTAGTCGAGGACAGGGATCAGGGGCCAACGTCCTGACTTTC. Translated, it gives CASSRGQGSGANVLTF.

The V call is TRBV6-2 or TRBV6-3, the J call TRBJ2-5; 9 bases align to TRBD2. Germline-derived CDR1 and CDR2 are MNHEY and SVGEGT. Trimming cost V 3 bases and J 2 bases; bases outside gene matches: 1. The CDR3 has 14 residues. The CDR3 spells CASSYSGGQETQYF. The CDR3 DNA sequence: TGTGCCAGCAGTTATAGCGGGGGACAAGAGACCCAGTACTTC.

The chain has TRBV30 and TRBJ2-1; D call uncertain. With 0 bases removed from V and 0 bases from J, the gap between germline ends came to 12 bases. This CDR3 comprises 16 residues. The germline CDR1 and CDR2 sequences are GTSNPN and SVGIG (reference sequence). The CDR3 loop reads CAWSVSSGVSYNEQFF. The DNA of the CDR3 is TGTGCCTGGAGTGTTTCGTCGGGTGTCTCCTACAATGAGCAGTTCTTC.

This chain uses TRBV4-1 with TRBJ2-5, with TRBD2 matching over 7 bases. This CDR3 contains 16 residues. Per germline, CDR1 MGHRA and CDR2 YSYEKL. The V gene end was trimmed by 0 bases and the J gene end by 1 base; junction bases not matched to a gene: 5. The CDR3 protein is CASSQEASGPQETQYF. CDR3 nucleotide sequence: TGCGCCAGCAGCCAAGAGGCTAGCGGACCCCAAGAGACCCAGTACTTC.